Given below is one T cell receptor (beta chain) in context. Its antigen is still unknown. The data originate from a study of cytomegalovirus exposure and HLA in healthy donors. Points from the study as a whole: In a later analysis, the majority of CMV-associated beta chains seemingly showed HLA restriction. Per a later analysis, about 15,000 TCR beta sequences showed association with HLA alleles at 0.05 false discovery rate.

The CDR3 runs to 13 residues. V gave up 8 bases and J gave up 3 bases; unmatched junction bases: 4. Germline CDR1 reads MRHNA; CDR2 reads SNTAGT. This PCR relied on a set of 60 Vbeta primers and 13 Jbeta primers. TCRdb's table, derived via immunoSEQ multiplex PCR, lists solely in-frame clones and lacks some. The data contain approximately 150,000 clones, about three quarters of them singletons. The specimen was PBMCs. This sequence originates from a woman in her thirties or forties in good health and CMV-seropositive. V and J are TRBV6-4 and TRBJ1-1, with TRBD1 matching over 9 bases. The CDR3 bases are TGTGCCAGCCGACAGGGGGTCGACACTGAAGCTTTCTTT. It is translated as CASRQGVDTEAFF.